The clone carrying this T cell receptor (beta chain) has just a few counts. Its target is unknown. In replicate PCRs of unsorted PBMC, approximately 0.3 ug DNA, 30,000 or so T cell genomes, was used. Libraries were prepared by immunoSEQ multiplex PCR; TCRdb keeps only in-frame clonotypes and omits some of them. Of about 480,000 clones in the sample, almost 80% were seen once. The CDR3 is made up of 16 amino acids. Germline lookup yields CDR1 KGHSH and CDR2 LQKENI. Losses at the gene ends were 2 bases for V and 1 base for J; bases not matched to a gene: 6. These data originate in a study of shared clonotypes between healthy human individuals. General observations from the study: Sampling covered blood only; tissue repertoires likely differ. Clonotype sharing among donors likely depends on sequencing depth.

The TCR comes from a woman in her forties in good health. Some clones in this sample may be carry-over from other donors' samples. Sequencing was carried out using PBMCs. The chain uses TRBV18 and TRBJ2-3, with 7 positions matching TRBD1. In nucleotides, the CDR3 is TGTGCCAGCTCACCATCGAGAGGGACAGGCACAGATACGCAGTATTTT. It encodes CASSPSRGTGTDTQYF.